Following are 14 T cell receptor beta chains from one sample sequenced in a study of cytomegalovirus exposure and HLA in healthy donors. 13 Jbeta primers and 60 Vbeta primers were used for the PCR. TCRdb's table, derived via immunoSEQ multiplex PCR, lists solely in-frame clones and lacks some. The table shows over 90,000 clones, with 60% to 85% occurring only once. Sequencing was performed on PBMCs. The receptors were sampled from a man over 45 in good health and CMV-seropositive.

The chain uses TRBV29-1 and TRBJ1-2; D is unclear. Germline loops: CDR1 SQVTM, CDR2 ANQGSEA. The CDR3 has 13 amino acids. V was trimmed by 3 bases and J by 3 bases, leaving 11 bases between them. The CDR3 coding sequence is TGCAGCGTTGAGCAGCACGGGGACTATGGCTACACCTTC. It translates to CSVEQHGDYGYTF.

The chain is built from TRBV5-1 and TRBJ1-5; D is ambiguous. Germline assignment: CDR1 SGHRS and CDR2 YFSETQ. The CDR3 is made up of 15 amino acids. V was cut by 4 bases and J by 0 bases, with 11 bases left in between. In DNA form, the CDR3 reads TGCGCCAGCAGCCCCGACGGGAATAGCAATCAGCCCCAGCATTTT. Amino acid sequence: CASSPDGNSNQPQHF.

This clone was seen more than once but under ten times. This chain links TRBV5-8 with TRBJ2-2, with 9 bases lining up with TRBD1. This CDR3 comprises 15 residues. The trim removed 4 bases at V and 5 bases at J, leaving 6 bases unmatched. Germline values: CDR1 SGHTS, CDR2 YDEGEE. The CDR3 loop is CASSAGQGWTGELFF. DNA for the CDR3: TGTGCCAGCAGCGCGGGACAGGGTTGGACCGGGGAGCTGTTTTTT.

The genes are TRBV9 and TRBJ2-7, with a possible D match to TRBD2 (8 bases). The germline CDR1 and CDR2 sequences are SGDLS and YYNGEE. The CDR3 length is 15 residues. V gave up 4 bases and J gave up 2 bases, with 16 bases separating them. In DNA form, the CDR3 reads TGTGCCAGCAGCCCAAGGGGGCGGGAGGCCTACGAGCAGTACTTC. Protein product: CASSPRGREAYEQYF.

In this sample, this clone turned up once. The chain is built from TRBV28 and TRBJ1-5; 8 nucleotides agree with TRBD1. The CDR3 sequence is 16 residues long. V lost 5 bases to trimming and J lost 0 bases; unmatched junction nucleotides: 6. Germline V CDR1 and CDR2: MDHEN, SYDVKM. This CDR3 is CASSKHRGNSNQPQHF. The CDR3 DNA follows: TGTGCCAGCAGTAAACACAGGGGGAATAGCAATCAGCCCCAGCATTTT.

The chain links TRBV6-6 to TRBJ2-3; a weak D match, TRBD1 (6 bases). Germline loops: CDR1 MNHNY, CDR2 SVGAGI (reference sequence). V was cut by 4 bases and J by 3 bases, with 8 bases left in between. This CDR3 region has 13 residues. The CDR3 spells CASSWGLTDTQYF. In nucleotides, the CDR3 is TGTGCCAGCAGTTGGGGGCTAACAGATACGCAGTATTTT.

CDR3 DNA sequence: TGCGCCAGCAGCCAAGATGCAACCTACGGTGAGCAGTTCTTC. Translation: CASSQDATYGEQFF. This sequence joins TRBV4-3 and TRBJ2-1; D not certain. V was clipped by 0 bases and J by 9 bases, with 12 bases between them. This CDR3 comprises 14 residues. Per the germline V gene, CDR1 is LGHNA and CDR2 is YSLEER.

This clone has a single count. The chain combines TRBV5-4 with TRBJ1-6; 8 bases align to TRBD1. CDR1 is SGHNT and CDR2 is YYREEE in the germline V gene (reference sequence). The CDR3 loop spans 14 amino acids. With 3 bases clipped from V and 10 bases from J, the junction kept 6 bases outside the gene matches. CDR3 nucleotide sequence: TGTGCCAGCAGCTCAGGACAGGGTGGATCACCCCTCCACTTT. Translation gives CASSSGQGGSPLHF.

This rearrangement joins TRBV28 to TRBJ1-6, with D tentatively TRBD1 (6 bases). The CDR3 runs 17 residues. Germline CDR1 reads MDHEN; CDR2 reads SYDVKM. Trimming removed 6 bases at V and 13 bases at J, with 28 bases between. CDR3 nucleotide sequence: TGTGCCAGCAGCCTTACAGGGCTTACTTATAATTCGCGGCCCCTCCACTTT. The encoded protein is CASSLTGLTYNSRPLHF.

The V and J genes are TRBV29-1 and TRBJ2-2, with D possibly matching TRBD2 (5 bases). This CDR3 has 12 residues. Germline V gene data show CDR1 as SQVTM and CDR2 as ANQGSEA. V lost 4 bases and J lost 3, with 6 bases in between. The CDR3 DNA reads TGCAGCGTTGCGGGGTACACCGGGGAGCTGTTTTTT. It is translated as CSVAGYTGELFF.

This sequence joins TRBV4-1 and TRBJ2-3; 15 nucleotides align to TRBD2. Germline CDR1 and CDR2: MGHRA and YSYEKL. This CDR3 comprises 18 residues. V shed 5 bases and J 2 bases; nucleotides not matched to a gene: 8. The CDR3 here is CASSTPRTSGRDTDTQYF. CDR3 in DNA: TGCGCCAGCAGCACGCCCAGGACTAGCGGGAGGGACACAGATACGCAGTATTTT.

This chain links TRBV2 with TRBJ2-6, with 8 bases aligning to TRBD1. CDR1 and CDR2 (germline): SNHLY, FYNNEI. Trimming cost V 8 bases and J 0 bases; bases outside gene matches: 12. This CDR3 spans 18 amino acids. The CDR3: CASAFRTGLPSGANVLTF. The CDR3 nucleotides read TGTGCCAGCGCCTTCCGGACAGGGCTGCCCTCTGGGGCCAACGTCCTGACTTTC.

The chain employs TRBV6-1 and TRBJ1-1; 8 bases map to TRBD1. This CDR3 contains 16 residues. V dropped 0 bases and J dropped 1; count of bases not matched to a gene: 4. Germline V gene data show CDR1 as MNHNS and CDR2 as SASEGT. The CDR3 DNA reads TGTGCCAGCAGTGAAGCGCTGGGACAGGCGAACACTGAAGCTTTCTTT. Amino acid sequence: CASSEALGQANTEAFF.

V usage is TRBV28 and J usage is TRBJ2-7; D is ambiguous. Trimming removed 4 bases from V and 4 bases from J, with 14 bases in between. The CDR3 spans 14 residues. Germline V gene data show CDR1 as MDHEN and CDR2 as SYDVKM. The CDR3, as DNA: TGTGCCAGCAGTTCCGGTGGGCAGACGTACGAGCAGTACTTC. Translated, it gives CASSSGGQTYEQYF.